The present T cell receptor beta chain was sequenced within a study of blood T cell repertoires in COVID-19. Clones were read by immunoSEQ multiplex PCR, and TCRdb kept only the in-frame ones, dropping some. The profile shows over 150,000 clones, 80% of them singletons. Everyone who took part was roughly 18 to 95 years old, and they came from 24 US areas. Recovered Cohort 3 donors showed two negative PCRs, clearance, or symptom resolution. This TCR came from a woman aged 60-75 years who had recovered from COVID-19. The sequenced material came from PBMCs or T cells enriched from blood (not recorded which).

CDR3 bases: TGCAGCGTGAAGACAGGGTTCACTGAAGCTTTCTTT. This translates into CSVKTGFTEAFF. The V and J genes are TRBV29-1 and TRBJ1-1, with 7 bases that match TRBD1. The germline gives CDR1 SQVTM, CDR2 ANQGSEA. CDR3 length: 12 amino acids. Unmatched junction bases numbered 5, after V lost 6 bases and J lost 4 bases.